This record looks at one T cell receptor (beta chain) sequence and its context. Original analysis: Amplification with reference gene primers provided the estimates of nucleated cell counts. Clones were sequenced by immunoSEQ multiplex PCR, and TCRdb holds only the in-frame ones, with some missing. V and J calls and clone size are those listed in that table; D and trimming were worked out from the DNA. The sample shows approximately 100,000 clones, approximately 90% of them seen only once. Germline-derived CDR1 and CDR2 are MNHNY and SVGAGI (reference sequence). The CDR3 spans 15 residues. Trimming removed 2 bases at V and 3 bases at J, with 13 bases between. These data belong to a study of blood T cell repertoires in COVID-19. Study summary: The United States, Italy and Spain provided the acute and convalescent COVID-19 samples. In each case, the material was cDNA or gDNA derived from T cells, B-cell-depleted T cells, or PBMCs.

The specimen sequenced was peripheral blood. The chain couples TRBV6-6 to TRBJ2-5; D is uncertain. The receptor's source is a human donor in a cohort sampled during active COVID-19. Here the CDR3 DNA reads TGTGCCAGCAGTTACACCGTACTACGGGAAGAGACCCAGTACTTC. It yields the protein CASSYTVLREETQYF.